This T cell receptor beta chain was sequenced during a study of control samples from healthy donors and cancer patients. The V gene lost 3 bases and the J gene lost 4 bases, with 10 bases spanning the gap. Germline V gives CDR1 MGHRA, CDR2 YSYEKL. This CDR3 contains 13 residues. The sample holds one count of this clone. The method was immunoSEQ multiplex PCR; TCRdb's version includes in-frame clones alone and lacks a portion of them. Seen here are 200,000 or so clones, about 90% observed once, and the top ten hold approximately 1.8%. Sequenced: blood. This receptor was identified in a man younger than 40 in good health. The genes are TRBV4-1 and TRBJ2-7, with D tentatively TRBD1 (6 bases). The CDR3 DNA reads as TGCGCCAGCAGCCAGGGGGCAGGGTACGAGCAGTACTTC. It specifies CASSQGAGYEQYF.